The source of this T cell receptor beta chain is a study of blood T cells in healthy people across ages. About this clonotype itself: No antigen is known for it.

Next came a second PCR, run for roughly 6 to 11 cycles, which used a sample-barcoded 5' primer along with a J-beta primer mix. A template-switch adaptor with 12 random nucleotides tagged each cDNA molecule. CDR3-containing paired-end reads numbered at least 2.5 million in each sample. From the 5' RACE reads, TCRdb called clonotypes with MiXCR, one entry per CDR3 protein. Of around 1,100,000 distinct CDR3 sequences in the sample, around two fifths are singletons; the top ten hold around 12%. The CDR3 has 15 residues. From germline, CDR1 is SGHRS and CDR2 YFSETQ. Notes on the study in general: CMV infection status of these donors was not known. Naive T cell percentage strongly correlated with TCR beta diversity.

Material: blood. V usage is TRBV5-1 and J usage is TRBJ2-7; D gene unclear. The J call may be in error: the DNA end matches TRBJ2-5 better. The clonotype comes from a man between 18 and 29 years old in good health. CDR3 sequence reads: CASSLGMMSEETQYF. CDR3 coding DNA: TGCGCCAGCAGCTTGGGGATGATGAGCGAAGAGACCCAGTACTTC.